The 20 T cell receptor beta chains below come from one sample, sequenced in a study of tumor-infiltrating lymphocytes in primary liver carcinoma. Co-extracted RNA and DNA came from roughly 20-30 mg of unsorted bulk tissue. The authors made TCR beta cDNA from about 500 ng total RNA with a constant-region primer. Sequencing libraries for TCR beta derived from three nested multiplex PCR rounds that used slightly modified ARM-PCR. The study ran its first two PCR rounds for 9 to 10 cycles each, using TRBV1-TRBV30 forward primers and a C-beta reverse primer. Each CDR3 protein is one row after TCRdb ran MiXCR on the multiplex PCR reads. Of fewer than 30,000 distinct CDR3 sequences listed, around 79% were seen once; the top ten hold about half. The specimen sequenced was liver tumor tissue from sampling region 3. Subset defined: tumor region T3, left-lateral pole. These receptor sequences come from a man in his forties or fifties with primary liver carcinoma and hepatitis B virus infection.

This rearrangement joins TRBV7-9 to TRBJ2-1, with D unclear. The length of the CDR3 is 17 residues. In germline, CDR1 is SEHNR, CDR2 FQNEAQ (reference sequence). Trimming took 9 bases from V and 7 from J, leaving 28 bases between them. CDR3 sequence (DNA): TGTGCCAGTAGTTTACCATATCATGGGCCTAAAACAAATGAGCAGTTCTTC. The encoded protein is CASSLPYHGPKTNEQFF.

The chain has TRBV5-1 and TRBJ2-3; D unresolved. Per the germline V gene, CDR1 is SGHRS and CDR2 is YFSETQ. The V gene lost 0 bases and the J gene lost 6 bases, with 11 bases spanning the gap. The CDR3 covers 14 residues. The CDR3 region has the DNA TGCGCCAGCAGCTTGGGGGTGCTCACGGATACGCAGTATTTT. Translated, it gives CASSLGVLTDTQYF.

Concerning this clonotype itself: One end of the junction does not line up with germline, which may come from a read error. The chain employs TRBV6-1 and TRBJ2-2; 8 nucleotides agree with TRBD2. The germline gives CDR1 MNHNS, CDR2 SASEGT. There are 16 residues in the CDR3. The CDR3 coding sequence is TGTACCAGCAGTGAACACGGGGGGGAGTACACTGGGGAGCTGTTTTTT. It translates to CTSSEHGGEYTGELFF.

Notes on this clonotype: Lacking the conserved final phenylalanine or tryptophan, this CDR3 likely reflects a read error. This chain links TRBV20-1 with TRBJ2-7, with D perhaps matching TRBD2 (7 bases). CDR1 and CDR2 from the germline V gene are DFQATT and SNEGSKA (reference sequence). The CDR3 spans 14 residues. This CDR3 is CSAFRGEGYYKQYI. Here the CDR3 DNA reads TGCAGTGCTTTTAGGGGGGAGGGATACTACAAGCAGTACATC.

As concerns this clonotype: Because it lacks the conserved phenylalanine or tryptophan at the end, this CDR3 is likely a read error. The J gene is TRBJ2-1, the V gene TRBV10-2; TRBD2 aligns across 7 bases. J lost 0 bases, V lost 10 bases, and 9 bases had no gene match. In germline, CDR1 is WSHSY, CDR2 SAAADI. The CDR3 covers 15 residues. The CDR3 here is CAIRLAVSSYNEQFL. The CDR3 bases are TGCGCCATCAGGCTAGCGGTAAGCTCCTACAATGAGCAGTTCTTA.

Concerning this clonotype: Sequence at one end of the junction differs from germline and may be a read error. This rearrangement joins TRBV10-3 to TRBJ1-5; D not certain. CDR3 length equals 14 residues. Germline V gene sequence: CDR1 ENHRY, CDR2 SYGVKD. The chain's CDR3 is CAISEYDGGQPQHF. The CDR3 nucleotides read TGCGCCATCAGTGAGTATGATGGCGGTCAGCCCCAGCATTTT.

A remark on this clonotype: At one boundary the junction diverges from the germline segment, which might be a read error. The V gene is TRBV11-1, the J gene TRBJ2-5; 7 bases are shared with TRBD1. The CDR3 has 14 amino acids. Germline V gives CDR1 SGHAT, CDR2 FQDESV (reference sequence). In DNA form, the CDR3 reads TGTGCTAGCAGTGGACAGGCAGAGGAGGAGATCCAGTACTTC. It translates to CASSGQAEEEIQYF. Together with reference TRBV11-1 and TRBJ2-5, the CDR3 gives the full variable domain: EAEVAQSPRYKITEKSQAVAFWCDPISGHATLYWYRQILGQGPELLVQFQDESVVDDSQLPKDRFSAERLKGVDSTLKIQPAELGDSAMYLCASSGQAEEEIQYFGPGTRLLVL.

The rearrangement joins TRBV4-2 to TRBJ2-3; TRBD2 is a possible D gene (5 bases). The V gene's germline CDR1 is LGHNA and CDR2 YNFKEQ. This CDR3 is 13 amino acids long. V was trimmed by 0 bases and J by 11 bases, leaving 12 bases between them. CDR3 sequence reads: CASSQDLRGRQYF. The CDR3 DNA reads TGTGCCAGCAGCCAAGATTTGCGTGGGAGGCAGTATTTT.

The table lists this clonotype with a few counts. The chain combines TRBV11-2 with TRBJ2-5; 7 positions agree with TRBD2. The V gene's germline CDR1 is SGHAT and CDR2 FQNNGV. The CDR3 consists of 16 residues. V was clipped by 5 bases and J by 11 bases; unmatched bases: 20. The CDR3 region is CASSQTPDGGKMTQYF. In DNA form, the CDR3 reads TGTGCCAGCAGCCAAACTCCTGACGGGGGGAAAATGACTCAGTACTTC.

Of note for this clonotype: One end of the junction is discordant with germline, which a read error may explain. As DNA, the CDR3 is TGCGCCAGCAGCTTGGGGGTGCACATAGATACGCAGTATTTC. Residues: CASSLGVHIDTQYF. V gene TRBV5-1 combines with J gene TRBJ2-3; D not certain. The CDR3 length is 14 residues. Germline CDR1 and CDR2: SGHRS and YFSETQ. The whole variable domain, filled in from reference TRBV5-1 and TRBJ2-3, reads KAGVTQTPRYLIKTRGQQVTLSCSPISGHRSVSWYQQTPGQGLQFLFEYFSETQRNKGNFPGRFSGRQFSNSRSEMNVSTLELGDSALYLCASSLGVHIDTQYFGPGTRLTVL.

Details on this clonotype: The junction departs from germline at one end; a sequencing error may be responsible. J is TRBJ2-2 and V is TRBV6-2 or TRBV6-3, with TRBD1 identical over 7 bases. Germline CDR1 MNHEY, CDR2 SVGEGT. The CDR3 covers 15 residues. DNA for the CDR3: TGTGTCAGCGAATCCGAGACAGGGCACACCGGGGAGCTGTTTTTT. As protein: CVSESETGHTGELFF.

Comments on this clonotype: In this CDR3 the conserved last residue, phenylalanine or tryptophan, is missing, so a read error is likely. This rearrangement joins TRBV12-3 or TRBV12-4 to TRBJ1-6; no reliable D call. There are 12 residues in the CDR3. The CDR3 spells CASSLKNSPLHS. As DNA, the CDR3 is TGTGCCAGTAGTTTAAAGAATTCGCCCCTCCACTCT.

Worth noting for this clonotype: A much larger clone differs by one base, so this may be a read error. V and J are TRBV5-6 and TRBJ2-1; D might be TRBD1 or TRBD2, each matching 5 bases. Trimming took off 5 bases at V and 6 bases at J, with 15 bases between the two ends. This CDR3 is built from 14 residues. In germline, CDR1 is SGHDT, CDR2 YYEEEE. CDR3 in DNA: TGTGCCAGCAGATTCGGGACGGTGGGCAATGAGCAGTTCTTC. Protein sequence: CASRFGTVGNEQFF.

The table lists this clonotype with a count of one. The conserved closing phenylalanine or tryptophan is absent in this CDR3, likely reflecting a read error. The J gene is TRBJ2-7, the V gene TRBV11-2, with unresolved D. This CDR3 comprises 14 residues. Looked up from germline, CDR1 is SGHAT and CDR2 is FQNNGV. DNA for the CDR3: TGTGCCAGCAGCCTAGATTTTGGTGGATGGGAGCAGTACTTA. Residues: CASSLDFGGWEQYL.

Remarks on this clonotype: Because it lacks the conserved phenylalanine or tryptophan at the end, this CDR3 is likely a read error. The chain carries TRBV12-3 or TRBV12-4 and TRBJ1-6; D gene unclear. This CDR3 has 12 residues. Trimming took off 2 bases at V and 9 bases at J, with 5 bases between the two ends. CDR3 DNA: TGTGCCAGCAGTTTAAAGAGTTCACCCCTCCACCCT. Amino acids: CASSLKSSPLHP.

Concerning this clonotype itself: The CDR3 end shows no conserved phenylalanine or tryptophan, and so a read error is likely. Because the CDR3's place on the DNA is in doubt, the DNA is left out and the CDR3 is given as listed by TCRdb. The chain carries TRBV11-2 and TRBJ2-5; no DNA check was done on the table's D call, TRBD2. The CDR3 adds up to 16 amino acids, both ends counted. Germline loops: CDR1 SGHAT, CDR2 FQNNGV. CDR3 loop: CASSQIPGGGKETRNS.

This clonotype was seen more than once but under ten times. Since no conserved phenylalanine or tryptophan closes the CDR3, a read error is the likely cause. The chain uses TRBV4-1 and TRBJ2-1; D is uncertain. The V end was cut by 4 bases, the J end by 5 bases, with 15 bases between. The CDR3 covers 15 residues. CDR1 is MGHRA and CDR2 is YSYEKL in the germline V gene. The CDR3 sequence: CASSPLGNSNNEQFL. CDR3 nucleotides: TGCGCCAGCAGCCCGCTCGGTAACAGCAACAATGAGCAGTTCCTA.

The chain combines TRBV5-6 with TRBJ1-2, with a weak D call TRBD1 (5 bases). CDR1 and CDR2 from the germline V gene are SGHDT and YYEEEE. The CDR3 totals 15 residues. Trimming stripped 4 bases from V and 7 bases from J, with 20 bases between. Written as DNA, the CDR3 is TGTGCCAGCAGCCCCATAACAGGACTAAGGGGTGGCTACACCTTC. Its protein is CASSPITGLRGGYTF.

V and J are TRBV5-5 and TRBJ1-3; D gene unclear. CDR1 is SGHKS, CDR2 YYEKEE, per germline (reference sequence). The V end lost 5 bases, the J end lost 7 bases, and 13 bases lay between the germline ends. The length of the CDR3 is 13 residues. The CDR3 spells CASRIGFGNTIYF. CDR3 nucleotide sequence: TGTGCCAGCAGGATAGGCTTTGGGAACACCATATATTTT.

As to this clonotype: A junction boundary mismatches the germline segment, possibly from a read error. The V call is TRBV10-3, the J call TRBJ1-1; maybe TRBD1 (5 bases). CDR1 is ENHRY, CDR2 SYGVKD, per germline. CDR3 length: 14 residues. The CDR3 DNA reads TGTGCCATCAGTGTGTTGCTGGGCGGGACTGAAGCTCTCTTT. Translating it yields CAISVLLGGTEALF.